Listed below are T cell receptor beta chains from one sample, sequenced in a study of blood T cells in healthy people across ages. TCRdb re-derived calls from the 5' RACE reads in MiXCR, one entry per CDR3 protein. The repertoire consists of over 600,000 distinct CDR3 sequences, with about 42% occurring once and the leading ten covering around 18%. Material for sequencing was blood. These receptors originate from a man at least 80 years old in good health. CDR3s include the opening cysteine and the closing phenylalanine or tryptophan. D genes are given only for firm matches. Part of the rows lack a size; the others show once, few, many or a class for expanded clones.

CDR3 protein	CDR3 DNA	J gene	clone size	V gene	D gene
CASSPVDGDYNEQFF	TGTGCCAGCAGTCCCGTTGACGGAGACTACAATGAGCAGTTCTTC	TRBJ2-1	.	TRBV6-5	.
CASSGGGVGGRRGSNQPQHF	TGTGCCAGCAGTGGGGGGGGCGTAGGGGGCCGGAGAGGTAGCAATCAGCCCCAGCATTTT	TRBJ1-5	.	TRBV12-3/TRBV12-4	TRBD1
CASSQDALFDEQYF	TGTGCCAGCAGCCAAGACGCACTGTTCGATGAGCAGTACTTC	TRBJ2-7	.	TRBV14	.
CASSQAGGNQPQHF	TGTGCCAGCAGCCAGGCAGGGGGCAATCAGCCCCAGCATTTT	TRBJ1-5	few	TRBV7-6	.
CAWSRGRVSYEQYF	TGTGCCTGGAGTCGAGGGAGGGTCTCCTACGAGCAGTACTTC	TRBJ2-7	.	TRBV30	TRBD2
CASSFRTSGSDEQFF	TGTGCCAGCAGTTTCCGGACTAGCGGGAGCGATGAGCAGTTCTTC	TRBJ2-1	.	TRBV12-3/TRBV12-4	TRBD2
CASSPEGQNREQYF	TGCGCCAGCAGCCCGGAGGGACAGAATCGCGAGCAGTACTTC	TRBJ2-7	.	TRBV5-1	.
CSARDPIRRAGRGTDTQYF	TGCAGTGCTAGAGATCCGATAAGGAGGGCAGGGAGAGGCACAGATACGCAGTATTTT	TRBJ2-3	.	TRBV20-1	.
CSVGEEGGLSYEQYF	TGCAGCGTGGGGGAAGAGGGGGGCCTCTCCTACGAGCAGTACTTC	TRBJ2-7	many	TRBV29-1	.
CASSQDLMALDTEAFF	TGTGCCAGCAGCCAAGATCTTATGGCCCTAGACACTGAAGCTTTCTTT	TRBJ1-1	few	TRBV14	.
CASSPGSLGTEAFF	TGTGCCAGCAGCCCGGGTTCCCTAGGCACTGAAGCTTTCTTT	TRBJ1-1	.	TRBV7-9	.
CASIFFPGDYTF	TGCGCCAGCATCTTTTTTCCGGGTGACTACACCTTC	TRBJ1-2	.	TRBV5-1	.
CASSPTRFYEQYF	TGTGCCAGTAGTCCGACTCGCTTCTACGAGCAGTACTTC	TRBJ2-7	.	TRBV19	.
CASSFPGLGLSSYNEQFF	TGTGCCAGCAGCTTCCCCGGGCTCGGGCTGAGTTCCTACAATGAGCAGTTCTTC	TRBJ2-1	.	TRBV7-2	.
CASSHTGQGLKTQYF	TGCGCCAGCAGCCACACGGGACAGGGATTAAAGACCCAGTACTTC	TRBJ2-5	.	TRBV4-1	TRBD1
CASSTRWDTQYF	TGTGCCAGCAGTACCCGCTGGGATACGCAGTATTTT	TRBJ2-3	.	TRBV6-6	.
CASSLFETQYF	TGTGCCAGCAGCTTATTTGAGACCCAGTACTTC	TRBJ2-5	many	TRBV12-3/TRBV12-4	.
CASSLVREKETQYF	TGCGCCAGCAGCTTGGTGCGAGAGAAGGAGACCCAGTACTTC	TRBJ2-5	many	TRBV5-1	.
CSASAGITYEQYF	TGCAGTGCTAGTGCCGGTATAACCTACGAGCAGTACTTC	TRBJ2-7	.	TRBV20-1	.
CSSSLGTDTQYF	TGTTCCAGCAGCTTGGGCACAGATACGCAGTATTTT	TRBJ2-3	.	TRBV7-9	.
CATAEWDTYEQYF	TGTGCCACAGCCGAGTGGGATACCTACGAGCAGTACTTC	TRBJ2-7	.	TRBV15	.
CASSVFPSSYNEQYF	TGTGCCAGCAGCGTATTCCCCAGCTCCTACAATGAGCAGTACTTC	TRBJ2-7	.	TRBV9	.
CSVTTSGRHEQYF	TGCAGCGTTACGACTAGCGGGAGACACGAGCAGTACTTC	TRBJ2-7	.	TRBV29-1	TRBD2
CASSLDRSEQYF	TGTGCCAGCAGCCTCGATAGGAGCGAGCAGTACTTC	TRBJ2-7	few	TRBV28	.
CASSNPRVAGTYEQYF	TGTGCCAGCAGCAACCCTCGGGTAGCGGGGACCTACGAGCAGTACTTC	TRBJ2-7	.	TRBV7-9	TRBD2
CASSSFRGSFETQYF	TGTGCCAGCAGCAGCTTTAGGGGGTCTTTTGAGACCCAGTACTTC	TRBJ2-5	few	TRBV13	.
CASTEGGRNYGYTF	TGTGCCAGCACCGAAGGGGGGCGGAACTATGGCTACACCTTC	TRBJ1-2	.	TRBV7-2	.
CASSKAGGSYEQYF	TGTGCCAGCAGCAAAGCGGGAGGTTCCTACGAGCAGTACTTC	TRBJ2-7	.	TRBV3-1	TRBD2
CASSETTSGSYNEQFF	TGTGCCAGCAGTGAAACGACTAGCGGGAGCTACAATGAGCAGTTCTTC	TRBJ2-1	.	TRBV2	TRBD2
CASSIKGRGKYEQYF	TGTGCCAGTAGTATCAAGGGGAGGGGGAAATACGAGCAGTACTTC	TRBJ2-7	.	TRBV19	.
CASSKPFRGRNTEAFF	TGTGCCAGCAGCAAACCCTTCAGGGGGAGGAACACTGAAGCTTTCTTT	TRBJ1-1	.	TRBV21-1	.
CASSYSEQSYNEQFF	TGTGCCAGCAGTTACTCGGAACAGTCCTACAATGAGCAGTTCTTC	TRBJ2-1	.	TRBV6-6	.
CASSQTYADTQYF	TGTGCCAGCAGCCAGACATATGCAGATACGCAGTATTTT	TRBJ2-3	once	TRBV7-2	.
CASSSEGQTPDEQYF	TGTGCCAGCAGTTCTGAGGGACAGACCCCCGACGAGCAGTACTTC	TRBJ2-7	once	TRBV12-3/TRBV12-4	TRBD1
CATAPGLAGGGSYEQYF	TGTGCCACGGCTCCAGGACTAGCGGGAGGTGGCTCCTACGAGCAGTACTTC	TRBJ2-7	.	TRBV10-3	TRBD2
CASSPSPGDTQYF	TGTGCCAGCAGCCCAAGCCCAGGAGATACGCAGTATTTT	TRBJ2-3	few	TRBV11-2	.